This T cell receptor (beta chain) was retrieved from a study of spatial heterogeneity in lung cancer. The wider study: Untreated early-stage non-small cell lung cancer patients, fewer than 85 in total, were the donors. Alpha-chain sequences were detected in numbers that were consistently lower than beta-chain sequences. Findings of the study overall: Tumor TCRs that were ubiquitous and expanded showed up in blood more at resection than follow-up.

V dropped 5 bases and J dropped 7; count of bases not matched to a gene: 8. The CDR3 loop spans 13 amino acids. The germline V gene encodes CDR1 GTSNPN and CDR2 SVGIG (reference sequence). Regarding time point: blood at routine non-recurrence follow-up after resection. TCRs were sequenced from unsorted whole RNA of tumor, nontumor lung or PBMC. Each CDR3 protein is one row after TCRdb ran MiXCR on the 5' RACE reads. The sample has roughly 110,000 distinct CDR3 sequences; about 10% are singletons. In the case of this clonotype: Antigen: not known.

Sequences were derived from PBMCs, sampled at follow-up. The V gene is TRBV30, the J gene TRBJ2-5; 9 nucleotides align to TRBD1. The TCR sequence derives from a female donor with early-stage non-small cell lung cancer. The CDR3 protein is CAWAQGASRTQYF. Written as DNA, the CDR3 is TGTGCCTGGGCACAGGGGGCGTCGAGGACCCAGTACTTC.